There are a few counts of the clone carrying this TCR beta chain. The sorted Tregs were CD4+CD25+CD127-/low cells. After constant-region reverse-primer amplification, full-length variable regions underwent semi-nested PCR with Nested Universal Primer A. TCRdb reprocessed the 5' RACE reads with MiXCR, giving one entry per CDR3 protein. The sample includes about 59,000 distinct CDR3 sequences, around 20% of them seen just once. V gave up 5 bases and J gave up 7 bases; unmatched junction bases: 3. The CDR3 is 12 amino acids. CDR1 KGHSH and CDR2 LQKENI come from the germline V gene. The chain links TRBV18 to TRBJ1-1; 8 positions match TRBD1. What was sequenced was tumor-infiltrating Tregs sorted from the breast tumor. The sequence came from a female donor with breast cancer. CDR3 region: CASSGGTGEAFF. As DNA, the CDR3 is TGTGCCAGCTCAGGGGGGACAGGTGAAGCTTTCTTT.